Described below is a single TCR beta chain sequence and its context. As yet, its antigen is unknown. The sample comes from a study of T cell clonotyping in hematopoietic cell transplantation. The repertoire was sequenced with immunoSEQ multiplex PCR; TCRdb's copy has only in-frame clones and lacks some. The repertoire holds 10,000 to 15,000 clones, with about 80% as singletons. CDR3 length: 15 amino acids. Trimming at V came to 4 bases and at J to 8 bases, leaving 5 bases not matched to a gene. The germline V gene encodes CDR1 MNHNS and CDR2 SASEGT. Study-level points and caveats: Cells were unsorted, so CD4 and CD8 contributions were not separated.

Here the sequenced sample was PBMCs, taken 100 days after allogeneic stem cell transplant. The source is a female patient in her forties who had an allogeneic stem cell transplant from a related donor, so T cells may come from the graft donor. Some clones in this sample may be carry-over from other donors' samples. The chain carries TRBV6-1 and TRBJ2-1, with 13 positions matching TRBD2. As DNA, the CDR3 is TGTGCCAGCAGTGGCGAACTAGCGGGGGGGCATGAGCAGTTCTTC. The encoded protein is CASSGELAGGHEQFF.